Presented here are 8 T cell receptor beta chains from one specimen sequenced in a study of naive and memory T cell subsets. A UMI-containing oligonucleotide was joined by 3' ligation to the TCR cDNA template. Ligated cDNA underwent four rounds of PCR with nested alpha and beta constant region primers and SP2. MiXCR, applied by TCRdb to the 5' RACE reads, yields one record per CDR3 protein. The sample holds about 56,000 distinct CDR3 sequences; less than 10% are singletons and the top ten take nearly 10%. These receptors all stem from a female donor in good health.

This clonotype came up many times. CDR3 bases: TGTGCCAGCAGTGACAGGGGGTCCTACGAGCAGTACTTC. Translated, it gives CASSDRGSYEQYF. The chain couples TRBV12-3 or TRBV12-4 to TRBJ2-7; TRBD1 matches 9 bases. This CDR3 contains 13 residues. J was trimmed by 1 base and V by 5 bases; bases with no gene match: 0.

V usage is TRBV6-6 and J usage is TRBJ2-5; D call uncertain. Germline assignment: CDR1 MNHNY and CDR2 SVGAGI (reference sequence). V lost 6 bases, J lost 6 bases, and 14 bases lay in between. The length of the CDR3 is 13 residues. CDR3 sequence reads: CASSQNLFQTQYF. CDR3 in DNA: TGTGCCAGCAGCCAAAACCTCTTCCAGACCCAGTACTTC.

This clonotype was observed a few times. The V call is TRBV5-6, the J call TRBJ2-3; D is perhaps TRBD2 (6 bases). V dropped 0 bases and J dropped 3 bases, with 17 bases sitting between them. CDR1 and CDR2 from the germline V gene are SGHDT and YYEEEE. The CDR3 totals 17 residues. The CDR3 loop is CASSLAGAGPRTDTQYF. The CDR3 DNA sequence: TGTGCCAGCAGCTTGGCCGGGGCGGGGCCTCGGACAGATACGCAGTATTTT.

This clonotype turned up a few times. The genes are TRBV19 and TRBJ1-1; no firm D call. This CDR3 is 15 amino acids long. The germline V gene encodes CDR1 LNHDA and CDR2 SQIVND (reference sequence). Trimming stripped 3 bases from V and 0 bases from J, with 11 bases between. CDR3 sequence reads: CASSIGVLMNTEAFF. As DNA, the CDR3 is TGTGCCAGTAGTATCGGCGTCCTCATGAACACTGAAGCTTTCTTT.

This clonotype was seen ten or more times. The chain links TRBV7-2 to TRBJ1-1; a weak D match, TRBD1 (6 bases). CDR3 length equals 14 residues. V dropped 5 bases and J dropped 8 bases, with 18 bases sitting between them. Germline lookup yields CDR1 SGHTA and CDR2 FQGNSA. CDR3 DNA sequence: TGTGCCAGCAGCGATGGGGCGTGGGGGGCCGAAGCTTTCTTT. It encodes CASSDGAWGAEAFF.

This clonotype occurred many times. This rearrangement joins TRBV11-2 to TRBJ2-7; 9 bases line up with TRBD1. The J segment lost 6 bases and the V segment lost 5 bases, leaving 8 bases of the junction unmatched. The CDR3 consists of 14 residues. Germline CDR1 reads SGHAT; CDR2 reads FQNNGV. Written as DNA, the CDR3 is TGTGCCAGCAGCCGGCGGGACAGGGTTTCCGAGCAGTACTTC. Translated, it gives CASSRRDRVSEQYF.

This clonotype was recorded a few times. The V call is TRBV27, the J call TRBJ2-5; 7 nucleotides line up with TRBD1. CDR1 is MNHEY, CDR2 SMNVEV, per germline (reference sequence). The CDR3 loop spans 21 amino acids. The V segment lost 2 bases and the J segment 2 bases; nucleotides outside the gene matches: 23. CDR3 sequence (DNA): TGTGCCAGCAGTTTAAGTCCCCCGGCAGGGGGTCTGGCCACTAATCAAGAGACCCAGTACTTC. Translating it yields CASSLSPPAGGLATNQETQYF.

Only a few counts were recorded for this clonotype. This chain uses TRBV6-6 with TRBJ2-7; D possibly corresponds to TRBD1 (6 bases). This CDR3 spans 15 amino acids. From germline, CDR1 is MNHNY and CDR2 SVGAGI (reference sequence). Deletions cut 5 bases from V and 5 bases from J, with 19 bases between. The CDR3 here is CASSRRQERLDEQYF. CDR3 sequence (DNA): TGTGCCAGCAGTCGACGACAGGAACGGCTGGACGAGCAGTACTTC.